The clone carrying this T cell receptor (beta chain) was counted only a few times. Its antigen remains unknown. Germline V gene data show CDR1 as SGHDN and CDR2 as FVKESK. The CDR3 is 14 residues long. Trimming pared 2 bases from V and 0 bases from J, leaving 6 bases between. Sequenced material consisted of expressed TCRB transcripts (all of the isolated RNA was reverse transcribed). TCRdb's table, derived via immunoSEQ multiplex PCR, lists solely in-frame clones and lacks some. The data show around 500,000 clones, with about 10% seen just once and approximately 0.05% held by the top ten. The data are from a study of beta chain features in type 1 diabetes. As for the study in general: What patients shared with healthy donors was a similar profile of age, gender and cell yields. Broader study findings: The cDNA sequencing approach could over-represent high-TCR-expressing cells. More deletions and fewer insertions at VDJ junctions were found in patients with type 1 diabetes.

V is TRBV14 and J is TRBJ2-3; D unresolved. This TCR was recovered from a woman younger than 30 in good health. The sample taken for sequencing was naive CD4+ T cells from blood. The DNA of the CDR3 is TGTGCCAGCAGCCAACTGTCTAGCACAGATACGCAGTATTTT. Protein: CASSQLSSTDTQYF.